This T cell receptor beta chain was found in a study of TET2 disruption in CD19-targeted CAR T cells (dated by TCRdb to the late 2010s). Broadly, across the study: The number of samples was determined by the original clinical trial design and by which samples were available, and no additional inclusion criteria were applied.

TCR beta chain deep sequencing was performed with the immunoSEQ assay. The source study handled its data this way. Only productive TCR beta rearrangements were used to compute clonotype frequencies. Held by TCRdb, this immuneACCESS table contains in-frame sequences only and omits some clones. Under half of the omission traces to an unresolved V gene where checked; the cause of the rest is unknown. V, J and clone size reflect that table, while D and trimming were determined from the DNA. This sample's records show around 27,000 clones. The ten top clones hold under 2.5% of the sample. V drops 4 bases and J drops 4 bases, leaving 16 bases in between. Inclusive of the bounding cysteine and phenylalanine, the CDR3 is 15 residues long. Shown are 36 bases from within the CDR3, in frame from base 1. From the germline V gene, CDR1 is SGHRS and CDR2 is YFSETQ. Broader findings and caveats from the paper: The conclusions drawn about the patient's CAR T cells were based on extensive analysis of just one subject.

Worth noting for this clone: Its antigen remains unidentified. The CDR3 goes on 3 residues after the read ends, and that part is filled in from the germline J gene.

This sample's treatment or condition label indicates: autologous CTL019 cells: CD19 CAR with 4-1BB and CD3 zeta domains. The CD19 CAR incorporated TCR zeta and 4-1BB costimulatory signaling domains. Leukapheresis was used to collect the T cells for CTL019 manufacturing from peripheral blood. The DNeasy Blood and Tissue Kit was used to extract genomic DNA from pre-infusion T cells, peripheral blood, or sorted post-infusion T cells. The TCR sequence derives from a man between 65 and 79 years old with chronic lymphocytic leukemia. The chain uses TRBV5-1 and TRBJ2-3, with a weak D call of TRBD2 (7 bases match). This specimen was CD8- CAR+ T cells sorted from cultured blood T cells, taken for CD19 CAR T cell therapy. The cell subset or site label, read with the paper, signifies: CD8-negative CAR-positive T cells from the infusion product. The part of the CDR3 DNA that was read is TGCGCCAGCAGCCCGGAGGGGGGGAGGTCAGATACG. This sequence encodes CASSPEGGRSDT. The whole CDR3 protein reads CASSPEGGRSDTQYF.